This is a list of T cell receptor beta chains from one sample in a study of blood T cells in healthy people across ages. Using its own MiXCR run on the 5' RACE reads, TCRdb lists one record per CDR3 protein. The table includes over 500,000 distinct CDR3 sequences, more than 45% detected once. Sequencing used blood. Receptors originate from a woman of 80 years or more in good health. The CDR3 runs from the conserved cysteine through the conserved F or W. The D gene is left open where the match is weak. Size tells how often a clone was seen (once, few, many) or the class of an expanded clone, and some rows leave it out.

TGCGCCAGCAGCATGAGGGCCGGGGGCCCTAACTATGGCTACACCTTC	CASSMRAGGPNYGYTF	TRBV5-1	TRBJ1-2	.	.
TGTGCCAGCAGTGACTATAGCGGTTACTATGGCTACACCTTC	CASSDYSGYYGYTF	TRBV25-1	TRBJ1-2	.	.
TGCGCCAGCAGCCAAGAAGCAGTGGGAGGGTTCCAAGAGACCCAGTACTTC	CASSQEAVGGFQETQYF	TRBV4-3	TRBJ2-5	TRBD2	.
TGTGCCAGCAGTTCTCAAGGGACAGGGGGCACAGATACGCAGTATTTT	CASSSQGTGGTDTQYF	TRBV28	TRBJ2-3	TRBD1	many
TGTGCCAGCAGCGTAGAAGCGGGGGGGACTAGCACAGATACGCAGTATTTT	CASSVEAGGTSTDTQYF	TRBV9	TRBJ2-3	TRBD2	.
TGTGCCAGCAGTTTTTTTAGGTTCTCCGGGGAGCTGTTTTTT	CASSFFRFSGELFF	TRBV27	TRBJ2-2	.	few
TGTGCCAGCAGCCCCGACAGTTATGGTCAGCCCCAGCATTTT	CASSPDSYGQPQHF	TRBV28	TRBJ1-5	.	.
TGTGCCAGCTCAGACAGATTGACAGCCGAAAAACTGTTTTTT	CASSDRLTAEKLFF	TRBV18	TRBJ1-4	.	few
TGTGCCAGCAGTTCCAGCCCTACCCAAGGGTTCTTC	CASSSSPTQGFF	TRBV28	TRBJ2-1	.	few
TGTGCCAGCAGCGCCGAAATACAGGGGAACATTCAGTACTTC	CASSAEIQGNIQYF	TRBV12-3/TRBV12-4	TRBJ2-4	TRBD1	.
TGTGCCAGCAGTTATTTGCCAGGATATGGCTACACCTTC	CASSYLPGYGYTF	TRBV6-2/TRBV6-3	TRBJ1-2	.	many
TGTGCCAGCAGCCGCAGACTAGCGGGGGGGCCTCACACCGGGGAGCTGTTTTTT	CASSRRLAGGPHTGELFF	TRBV11-2	TRBJ2-2	TRBD2	few
TGTGCCAGCAGCATAGTTCGGACCGCTAGCTCCTACGAGCAGTACTTC	CASSIVRTASSYEQYF	TRBV28	TRBJ2-7	.	many
TGTGCCAGCAGCCCGGTGGAGGCTGGGGCCAACGTCCTGACTTTC	CASSPVEAGANVLTF	TRBV4-2	TRBJ2-6	.	.
TGTGCCATCAGTGAGAAAAGGGTAGGTGGCGAGCAGTTCTTC	CAISEKRVGGEQFF	TRBV10-3	TRBJ2-1	.	.
TGCAGTGCCAAAGAAGTGGGGGCCCTGTTCGATACGCAGTATTTT	CSAKEVGALFDTQYF	TRBV20-1	TRBJ2-3	.	.
TGTGCCTGGGACAGAGCTCTTCCCCTTCAAGGCGGGGAGCTGTTTTTT	CAWDRALPLQGGELFF	TRBV30	TRBJ2-2	.	.
TGCAGTGCTAGTTACCGGGCTAGCTCCTACAATGAGCAGTTCTTC	CSASYRASSYNEQFF	TRBV20-1	TRBJ2-1	.	many
TGTGCCAGCAGAAACAGAGTTAACACAGATACGGAGTATTTT	CASRNRVNTDTEYF	TRBV12-3/TRBV12-4	TRBJ2-3	.	.
TGTGCCATCAGTGACGAGGGGGACCTCGGAACCCAGTACTTC	CAISDEGDLGTQYF	TRBV10-3	TRBJ2-5	.	.
TGTGCCAGCAGCTTTCAGGGATCTGGCGAGACCCAGTACTTC	CASSFQGSGETQYF	TRBV5-6	TRBJ2-5	.	.
TGTGCCAGCAGAACTCTCCGGGGGGCCGGAGATACGCAGTATTTT	CASRTLRGAGDTQYF	TRBV4-2	TRBJ2-3	.	.
TGTGCCAGCAGTTACTACGAGACAGGCGAGCAGTACTTC	CASSYYETGEQYF	TRBV6-2/TRBV6-3	TRBJ2-7	.	few
TGTGCCAGCTGCCGGGGGCCCCAAGAGACCCAGTACTTC	CASCRGPQETQYF	TRBV12-3/TRBV12-4	TRBJ2-5	.	.
TGTGCCAGCAGTTCCACTACGGCTCCCACAGATACGCAGTATTTT	CASSSTTAPTDTQYF	TRBV27	TRBJ2-3	.	.
TGTGCCAGCAGCTTAGAGTTAACAGGGGACTACAATGAGCAGTTCTTC	CASSLELTGDYNEQFF	TRBV7-9	TRBJ2-1	TRBD1	.
TGCAGCGTTGAGATAGGGGGGAATGAGCAGTTCTTC	CSVEIGGNEQFF	TRBV29-1	TRBJ2-1	.	.
TGTGCCAGCACCTTGATGACCTACGAGCAGTACTTC	CASTLMTYEQYF	TRBV27	TRBJ2-7	.	.
TGTGCCAGCAGCCTAGAGGGGACTACGAGCTCCTACAATGAGCAGTTCTTC	CASSLEGTTSSYNEQFF	TRBV11-2	TRBJ2-1	TRBD2	.
TGTGCCAGCAGCCTCGGACAGTCCCTTGGGGATACGCAGTATTTT	CASSLGQSLGDTQYF	TRBV11-2	TRBJ2-3	.	.